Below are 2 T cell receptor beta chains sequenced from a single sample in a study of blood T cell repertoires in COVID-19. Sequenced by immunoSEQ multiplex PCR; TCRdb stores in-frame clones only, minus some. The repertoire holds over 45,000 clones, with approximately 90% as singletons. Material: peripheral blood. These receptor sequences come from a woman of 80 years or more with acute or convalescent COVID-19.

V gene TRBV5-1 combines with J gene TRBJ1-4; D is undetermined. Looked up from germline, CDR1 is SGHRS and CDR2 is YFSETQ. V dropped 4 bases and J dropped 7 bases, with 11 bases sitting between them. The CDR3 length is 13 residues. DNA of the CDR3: TGCGCCAGCAGCCCTATGACGGGTGAAAAACTGTTTTTT. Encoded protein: CASSPMTGEKLFF.

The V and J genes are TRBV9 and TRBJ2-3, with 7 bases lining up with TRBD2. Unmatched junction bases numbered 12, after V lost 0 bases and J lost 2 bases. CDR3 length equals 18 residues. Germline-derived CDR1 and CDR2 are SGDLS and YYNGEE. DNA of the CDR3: TGTGCCAGCAGCGTAGCTACGGACGGGCGGGGGATCACAGATACGCAGTATTTT. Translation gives CASSVATDGRGITDTQYF.